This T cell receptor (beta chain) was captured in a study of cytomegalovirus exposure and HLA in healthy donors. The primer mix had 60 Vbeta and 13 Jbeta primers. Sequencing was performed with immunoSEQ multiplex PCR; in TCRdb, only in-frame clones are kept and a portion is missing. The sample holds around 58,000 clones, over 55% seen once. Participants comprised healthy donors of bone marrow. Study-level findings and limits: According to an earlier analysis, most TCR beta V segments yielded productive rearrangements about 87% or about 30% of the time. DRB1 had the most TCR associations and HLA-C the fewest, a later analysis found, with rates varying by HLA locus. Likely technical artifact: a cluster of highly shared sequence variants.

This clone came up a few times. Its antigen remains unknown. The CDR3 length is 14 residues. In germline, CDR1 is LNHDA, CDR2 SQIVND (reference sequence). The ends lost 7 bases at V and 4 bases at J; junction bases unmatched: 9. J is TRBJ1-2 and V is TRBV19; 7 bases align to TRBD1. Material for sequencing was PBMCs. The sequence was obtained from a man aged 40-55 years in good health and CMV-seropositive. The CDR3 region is CASTGQGEIYGYTF. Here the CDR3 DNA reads TGTGCCAGTACGGGGCAGGGGGAAATCTATGGCTACACCTTC.